Following are 11 T cell receptor beta chains from one sample sequenced in a study of blood T cell repertoires in COVID-19 (dated by TCRdb to the early 2020s). Receptors were amplified or captured by the immunoSEQ multiplex PCR assay. The clones in this table, taken by TCRdb from immuneACCESS, are in-frame only. Not every clone is retained; where verified, under half of the shortfall comes from an unresolved V gene, and the cause of the rest is unknown. This sample comprises approximately 220,000 clones, about 85% of them detected only once. Around 20% of the sample goes to the ten largest clones. The sequencing input was PBMCs or T cells enriched from blood (not recorded which). The receptor set was obtained from a man aged 35 to 55 who had recovered from COVID-19.

This clone has a single count. The V gene is TRBV7-9, the J gene TRBJ2-5; a weak D match, TRBD1 (6 bases). The ends were cut back, 1 base at V and 4 bases at J, with 10 bases in the middle. Germline CDR1 is SEHNR and CDR2 is FQNEAQ (reference sequence). The CDR3 totals 14 residues. CDR3 amino acids: CASSLDAGAETQYF. The CDR3 DNA reads TGTGCCAGCAGCTTAGACGCAGGGGCAGAGACCCAGTACTTC.

This clone was found once. The V and J genes are TRBV28 and TRBJ1-2; D possibly corresponds to TRBD1 (6 bases). CDR3 length: 14 amino acids. Trimming left V 1 base short and J 8 bases short, with 14 bases between. CDR1 MDHEN and CDR2 SYDVKM come from the germline V gene. As DNA, the CDR3 is TGTGCCAGCAGTTTATTTCAGGGGCCAAGGGGCTACACCTTC. Residues: CASSLFQGPRGYTF.

The chain's CDR3 is CASSTGSYEQYF. CDR3 bases: TGTGCCAGCAGCACAGGGAGCTACGAGCAGTACTTC. The V call is TRBV7-6, the J call TRBJ2-7; perhaps TRBD1 as D (6 bases). V dropped 5 bases and J dropped 3 bases, with 8 bases sitting between them. Germline CDR1 and CDR2: SGHVS and FNYEAQ. The CDR3 is 12 amino acids.

This chain connects TRBV2 to TRBJ2-7; TRBD1 is a possible D gene (5 bases). V lost 5 bases and J lost 6, with 20 bases in between. Per the germline V gene, CDR1 is SNHLY and CDR2 is FYNNEI. The CDR3 loop spans 15 amino acids. CDR3 protein: CASSQTDSRTGEQYF. CDR3 sequence (DNA): TGTGCCAGCAGTCAGACAGACAGCCGCACAGGCGAGCAGTACTTC.

V is TRBV11-2 and J is TRBJ1-2; D is unclear. Trimming cost V 5 bases and J 6 bases, with 13 bases left between them. The CDR3 is made up of 13 amino acids. Germline CDR1 reads SGHAT; CDR2 reads FQNNGV. The CDR3 region is CASSRAGSDGYTF. CDR3 bases: TGTGCCAGCAGCCGAGCGGGAAGCGATGGCTACACCTTC.

This clone appeared once. This chain links TRBV29-1 with TRBJ1-1; D call uncertain. This CDR3 has 13 residues. V was pared by 6 bases and J by 5 bases, with 16 bases between. Per the germline V gene, CDR1 is SQVTM and CDR2 is ANQGSEA. The CDR3 nucleotides are TGCAGCGTCGCCCTACGGTTCGGTACTGAAGCTTTCTTT. It specifies CSVALRFGTEAFF.

The V gene is TRBV6-4, the J gene TRBJ2-3; 10 nucleotides agree with TRBD2. V lost 2 bases to trimming and J lost 4 bases; unmatched junction nucleotides: 3. The CDR3 is made up of 15 amino acids. Germline loops: CDR1 MRHNA, CDR2 SNTAGT. The CDR3 spells CASSDKAGGPDTQYF. CDR3 sequence (DNA): TGTGCCAGCAGTGACAAAGCGGGAGGGCCAGATACGCAGTATTTT.

The V and J genes are TRBV5-1 and TRBJ2-1; 9 bases match TRBD2. The length of the CDR3 is 15 residues. Germline loops: CDR1 SGHRS, CDR2 YFSETQ. Trimming at V came to 4 bases and at J to 2 bases, leaving 4 bases not matched to a gene. The CDR3 DNA reads as TGCGCCAGCAGCCAGGCGGGAGGGCCCTACAATGAGCAGTTCTTC. This translates into CASSQAGGPYNEQFF.

This sequence joins TRBV20-1 and TRBJ1-1; D gene uncertain. The CDR3 loop spans 10 amino acids. Germline loops: CDR1 DFQATT, CDR2 SNEGSKA (reference sequence). V was clipped by 6 bases and J by 7 bases, with 9 bases between them. The CDR3 coding sequence is TGCAGTGCACCTCTTAGTGAAGCTTTCTTT. This encodes CSAPLSEAFF.

The V and J genes are TRBV27 and TRBJ2-1; 9 bases align to TRBD2. V gave up 4 bases and J gave up 7 bases; unmatched junction bases: 8. The CDR3 totals 15 residues. Germline assignment: CDR1 MNHEY and CDR2 SMNVEV (reference sequence). The CDR3 nucleotides are TGTGCCAGCAGTTCGTACGCGGGAGGGGGAAATGAGCAGTTCTTC. Its protein is CASSSYAGGGNEQFF.

The chain links TRBV30 to TRBJ2-1; no firm D call. Looked up from germline, CDR1 is GTSNPN and CDR2 is SVGIG (reference sequence). V lost 2 bases, J lost 7 bases, and 6 bases lay in between. The CDR3 is made up of 11 amino acids. This CDR3 reads CAWSLVNEQFF. The CDR3 region has the DNA TGTGCCTGGAGTCTTGTTAATGAGCAGTTCTTC.